This record covers a single TCR beta chain. Its antigen is undetermined. Samples came from axillary lymph nodes draining the breast cancer. These data belong to a study of breast tumors, draining lymph nodes, adjacent tissues. General study points: Compared with lymph nodes, tumors were less diverse; compared with nontumor tissue, more.

There are 14 residues in the CDR3. Losses at the gene ends were 8 bases for V and 9 bases for J; bases not matched to a gene: 16. Germline V gene data show CDR1 as SEHNR and CDR2 as FQNEAQ (reference sequence). A single record per CDR3 protein comes from TCRdb applying MiXCR to the multiplex PCR reads. The sample yields 150,000 to 200,000 distinct CDR3 sequences, 33% seen once. This clonotype originated in a female donor with breast cancer. Some clones in this sample may be carry-over from other donors' samples. V usage is TRBV7-9 and J usage is TRBJ2-7; 7 nucleotides match TRBD1. Sequences were obtained from axillary lymph node tissue. CDR3 in amino acids: CASGYRQGWNGQYF. The CDR3 DNA is TGTGCCAGCGGTTACCGACAGGGTTGGAACGGGCAGTACTTC.